This TCR beta chain was profiled in a study of early T cells in non-severe SARS-CoV-2 infection. Study as a whole: With bulk RNA from unsorted whole blood as input, sequencing yielded unpaired chains.

Germline V lookup: CDR1 SEHNR, CDR2 FQNEAQ (reference sequence). The V gene lost 2 bases and the J gene lost 7 bases, with 17 bases spanning the gap. This CDR3 has 16 residues. The library protocol tagged individual cDNA molecules with unique molecular identifiers. TCRdb re-derived calls from the 5' RACE reads in MiXCR, one entry per CDR3 protein. The sample yields about 77,000 distinct CDR3 sequences, around 17% seen once. Sequencing was performed on whole blood. This chain links TRBV7-9 with TRBJ1-4, with D uncertain. The TCR originated in an adult who was a healthcare worker with PCR-confirmed SARS-CoV-2 infection or an uninfected control (not recorded which). The CDR3 spells CASSLFHGLEAEKLFF. For the CDR3, the DNA is TGTGCCAGCAGCTTATTTCATGGTCTGGAGGCTGAAAAACTGTTTTTT.